This T cell receptor (beta chain) was captured in a study of radiation and T cells in renal cell carcinoma. Overall study context: Nephrectomy followed 15 Gy stereotactic body radiation by 4 weeks.

Germline-derived CDR1 and CDR2 are SGHTA and FQGNSA. CDR3 length equals 13 residues. Documented time point: blood 2 weeks post-SBRT. Treatment noted: 15 Gy SBRT to primary tumor, nephrectomy 4 weeks later. This clone has only one observation. At one end the junction does not follow the germline gene, possibly because of a read error. Assay used: immunoSEQ multiplex PCR; TCRdb lists only in-frame clones, some missing. The sample has 150,000 or so clones, about 87% seen once. The genes are TRBV7-2 and TRBJ2-7; TRBD1 is a possible D gene (6 bases). The clonotype was recovered from a woman in her forties or fifties with renal cell carcinoma. The specimen comprised blood, sampled from a patient whose treatment included radiotherapy and nephrectomy. The CDR3 DNA sequence: TGTGCCACCAGCGGCAGGGGAAGCTACGAGCAGTACTTC. Its translation is CATSGRGSYEQYF.